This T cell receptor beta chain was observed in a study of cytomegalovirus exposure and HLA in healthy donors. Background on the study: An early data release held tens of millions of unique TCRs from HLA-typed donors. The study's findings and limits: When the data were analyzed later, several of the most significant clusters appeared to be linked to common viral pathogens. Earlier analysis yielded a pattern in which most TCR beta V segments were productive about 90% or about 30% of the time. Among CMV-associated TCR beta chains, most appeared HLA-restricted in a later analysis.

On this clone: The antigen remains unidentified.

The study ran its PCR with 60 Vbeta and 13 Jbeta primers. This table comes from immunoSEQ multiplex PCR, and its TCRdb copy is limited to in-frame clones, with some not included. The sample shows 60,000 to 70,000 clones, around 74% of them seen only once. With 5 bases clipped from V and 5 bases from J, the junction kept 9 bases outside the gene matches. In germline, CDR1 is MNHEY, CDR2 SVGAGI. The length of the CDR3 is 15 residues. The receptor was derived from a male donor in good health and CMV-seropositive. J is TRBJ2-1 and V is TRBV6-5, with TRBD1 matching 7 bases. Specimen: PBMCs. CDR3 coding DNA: TGTGCCAGCAGTGCCCGACAGGGTTTCCACAATGAGCAGTTCTTC. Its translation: CASSARQGFHNEQFF.